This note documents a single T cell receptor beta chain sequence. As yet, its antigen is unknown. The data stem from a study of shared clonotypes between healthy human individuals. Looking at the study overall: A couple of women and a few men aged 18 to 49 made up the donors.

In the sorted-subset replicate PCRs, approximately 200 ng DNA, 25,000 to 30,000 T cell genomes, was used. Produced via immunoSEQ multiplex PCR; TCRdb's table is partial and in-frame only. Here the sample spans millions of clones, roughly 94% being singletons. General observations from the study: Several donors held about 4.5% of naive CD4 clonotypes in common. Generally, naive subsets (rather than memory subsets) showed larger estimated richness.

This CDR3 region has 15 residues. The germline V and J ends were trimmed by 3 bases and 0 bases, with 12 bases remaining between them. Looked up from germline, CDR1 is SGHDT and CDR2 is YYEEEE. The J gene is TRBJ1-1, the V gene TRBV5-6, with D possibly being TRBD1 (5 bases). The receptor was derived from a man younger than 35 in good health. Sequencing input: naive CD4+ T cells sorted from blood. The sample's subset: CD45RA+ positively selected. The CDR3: CASSWAGRLNTEAFF. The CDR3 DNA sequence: TGTGCCAGCAGCTGGGCGGGACGGCTGAACACTGAAGCTTTCTTT.